This passage covers 22 T cell receptor beta chains from one sample sequenced in a study of T-cell memory formation after mild COVID-19. MiXCR, applied by TCRdb to the 5' RACE reads, yields one record per CDR3 protein. In the table there are tens of thousands of distinct CDR3 sequences, roughly 16% of which are singletons. Sequencing was done on a sample of PBMCs or a T cell subset sorted from them (not recorded which). These receptors were taken from a man younger than 35 who had mild COVID-19 (a few samples of this study predate the infection). Cell type and time point are not known.

This clonotype was detected a few times. This chain uses TRBV20-1 with TRBJ1-3; D remains ambiguous. V lost 1 base to trimming and J lost 0 bases, with 7 bases between them. The CDR3 sequence is 14 residues long. The germline CDR1 and CDR2 sequences are DFQATT and SNEGSKA (reference sequence). CDR3 sequence (DNA): TGCAGTGCTAGAGTCCTCGCCTCTGGAAACACCATATATTTT. Its translation: CSARVLASGNTIYF.

This clonotype has only a few counts. The V call is TRBV29-1, the J call TRBJ2-2; D is uncertain. Trimming left V 3 bases short and J 4 bases short, with 15 bases between. The CDR3 loop spans 15 amino acids. From germline, CDR1 is SQVTM and CDR2 ANQGSEA. The DNA for the CDR3 is TGCAGCGTTGAGGTGTTGGGCCAGGTCACCGGGGAGCTGTTTTTT. As protein: CSVEVLGQVTGELFF.

This clonotype has ten or more counts. The V and J genes are TRBV7-9 and TRBJ2-1; TRBD2 aligns across 7 bases. CDR3 length equals 13 residues. V lost 4 bases, J lost 8 bases, and 5 bases stayed unmatched. Germline V gene sequence: CDR1 SEHNR, CDR2 FQNEAQ (reference sequence). The CDR3 nucleotides read TGTGCCAGCAGCTCGGGACTAATAGATGAGCAGTTCTTC. It specifies CASSSGLIDEQFF.

The chain joins TRBV4-1 to TRBJ2-3; D gene ambiguous. From germline, CDR1 is MGHRA and CDR2 YSYEKL. The CDR3 extends over 14 amino acids. V was pared by 1 base and J by 6 bases, with 11 bases between. The CDR3 region has the DNA TGCGCCAGCAGCCAAGTTTCAGGATCCGATACGCAGTATTTT. Its translation is CASSQVSGSDTQYF.

In this sample, this clonotype turned up many times. The chain couples TRBV30 to TRBJ2-1; TRBD2 is a possible D gene (6 bases). Germline lookup yields CDR1 GTSNPN and CDR2 SVGIG (reference sequence). The CDR3 is made up of 16 amino acids. Trimming stripped 0 bases from V and 3 bases from J, with 15 bases between. CDR3 sequence (DNA): TGTGCCTGGAGTGTAGCTGGGACTCACTACTACAATGAGCAGTTCTTC. This gives the protein CAWSVAGTHYYNEQFF.

Only a few counts were recorded for this clonotype. This chain links TRBV4-1 with TRBJ1-5; perhaps TRBD1 as D (6 bases). Germline V gene lookup returns CDR1 MGHRA and CDR2 YSYEKL. Trimming shortened V by 4 bases and J by 4 bases, and 17 bases separated the two germline ends. This CDR3 is 16 amino acids long. The CDR3 reads CASSPYLGQFNQPQHF. DNA for the CDR3: TGCGCCAGCAGCCCTTACCTCGGACAGTTTAATCAGCCCCAGCATTTT.

This chain joins TRBV7-6 and TRBJ2-7, with 7 bases fitting TRBD1. This CDR3 is built from 14 residues. The germline CDR1 and CDR2 sequences are SGHVS and FNYEAQ. The ends lost 4 bases at V and 6 bases at J; junction bases unmatched: 9. CDR3 nucleotides: TGTGCCAGCAGCTCCACAGACAGGGTTTTCGAGCAGTACTTC. As protein: CASSSTDRVFEQYF.

V usage is TRBV7-9 and J usage is TRBJ1-5, with 10 bases aligning to TRBD1. This CDR3 comprises 18 residues. V gave up 1 base and J gave up 3 bases; unmatched junction bases: 9. Germline loops: CDR1 SEHNR, CDR2 FQNEAQ (reference sequence). CDR3 DNA: TGTGCCAGCAGCTTAGTCGGGACAGGGGTAGATTACAATCAGCCCCAGCATTTT. As protein: CASSLVGTGVDYNQPQHF. Complete variable domain (other parts from reference TRBV7-9 and TRBJ1-5): DTGVSQNPRHKITKRGQNVTFRCDPISEHNRLYWYRQTLGQGPEFLTYFQNEAQLEKSRLLSDRFSAERPKGSFSTLEIQRTEQGDSAMYLCASSLVGTGVDYNQPQHFGDGTRLSIL.

Only one count was recorded for this clonotype. J is TRBJ2-7 and V is TRBV7-9; maybe TRBD2 (7 bases). The CDR3 runs 16 residues. Germline CDR1 and CDR2: SEHNR and FQNEAQ (reference sequence). V was shortened by 5 bases and J by 3 bases, with 20 bases between the two germline ends. The CDR3 loop is CASSPPLGGPFYEQYF. The CDR3 DNA sequence: TGTGCCAGCAGCCCACCCCTCGGGGGGCCTTTCTACGAGCAGTACTTC.

This clonotype has more than one count but fewer than ten. This chain connects TRBV6-5 to TRBJ1-5, with 9 nucleotides matching TRBD1. The junction had 6 bases not matched to a gene; V was cut back by 9 bases and J by 9 bases. The germline CDR1 and CDR2 sequences are MNHEY and SVGAGI. This CDR3 has 12 amino acids. The CDR3 region has the DNA TGTGCCAGGGGGACAGGGTCTCCGCCCCAGCATTTT. Protein product: CARGTGSPPQHF.

This rearrangement joins TRBV12-3 or TRBV12-4 to TRBJ2-3, with 9 bases that match TRBD2. This CDR3 region has 15 residues. Trimming took 5 bases from V and 5 from J; bases not matched to a gene: 8. CDR3: CASSPLAGAVDTQYF. The CDR3 DNA reads as TGTGCCAGCAGTCCCTTAGCGGGGGCGGTAGATACGCAGTATTTT.

This clonotype has only a few counts. The gene calls are TRBV11-2 and TRBJ2-2; 10 positions agree with TRBD2. CDR1 is SGHAT, CDR2 FQNNGV, per germline. Trimming removed 7 bases from V and 4 bases from J; junction bases left unmatched: 6. CDR3 size: 15 residues. The CDR3 DNA follows: TGTGCCAGCACCCAGCGGGGGGGGCGCACCGGGGAGCTGTTTTTT. Residues: CASTQRGGRTGELFF.

V usage is TRBV10-3 and J usage is TRBJ2-7; D possibly matches TRBD1 or TRBD2 (5 bases each). The CDR3 length is 14 residues. V was cut by 10 bases and J by 2 bases, with 18 bases left in between. Germline CDR1 and CDR2: ENHRY and SYGVKD. CDR3 DNA: TGTGCCAGCCCAGGGACCCCCACCCCCTACGAGCAGTACTTC. Residues: CASPGTPTPYEQYF.

This chain uses TRBV4-2 with TRBJ1-2; D remains ambiguous. Germline V gives CDR1 LGHNA, CDR2 YNFKEQ. The V end lost 1 base, the J end lost 4 bases, and 10 bases lay between the germline ends. CDR3 length equals 14 residues. The CDR3 nucleotides read TGTGCCAGCAGCCAAGGTCTCGCGGGCTATGGCTACACCTTC. It specifies CASSQGLAGYGYTF.

This clonotype has a handful of counts. The chain uses TRBV19 and TRBJ2-2; D is uncertain. The CDR3 extends over 16 amino acids. V was clipped by 10 bases and J by 0 bases, with 18 bases between them. Germline-derived CDR1 and CDR2 are LNHDA and SQIVND (reference sequence). CDR3 amino acids: CATADRVNANTGELFF. The CDR3 bases are TGTGCCACCGCTGACCGGGTAAACGCGAACACCGGGGAGCTGTTTTTT.

The rearrangement links TRBV5-1 to TRBJ2-4, with TRBD2 identical over 12 bases. This CDR3 is 18 amino acids long. V was pared by 4 bases and J by 0 bases, with 8 bases of the junction left unmatched. CDR1 SGHRS and CDR2 YFSETQ come from the germline V gene. This CDR3 is CASSRGLAGLGAKNIQYF. The CDR3 DNA reads as TGCGCCAGCAGCAGAGGACTAGCGGGGTTAGGAGCCAAAAACATTCAGTACTTC.

Many counts were recorded for this clonotype. The chain recombines TRBV5-4 with TRBJ2-1, with D uncertain. Germline assignment: CDR1 SGHNT and CDR2 YYREEE (reference sequence). The V and J ends lost 1 base and 8 bases respectively, with 7 bases between them. CDR3 length: 12 amino acids. CDR3 sequence (DNA): TGTGCCAGCAGCTTGCAGTACGATGAGCAGTTCTTC. Encoded protein: CASSLQYDEQFF.

This clonotype occurred a few times. The chain links TRBV4-1 to TRBJ2-5; the D gene is possibly TRBD2 (6 bases). Trimming left V 1 base short and J 2 bases short, with 8 bases between. In germline, CDR1 is MGHRA, CDR2 YSYEKL. CDR3 length: 14 residues. This CDR3 is CASSQGGLQETQYF. CDR3 in DNA: TGCGCCAGCAGCCAAGGGGGACTTCAAGAGACCCAGTACTTC.

V and J are TRBV6-2 or TRBV6-3 and TRBJ2-3, with D perhaps matching TRBD1 or TRBD2 (5 bases each). Per the germline V gene, CDR1 is MNHEY and CDR2 is SVGEGT. The ends were cut back, 5 bases at V and 2 bases at J, with 11 bases in the middle. This CDR3 contains 14 residues. CDR3 region: CASSRPGPTDTQYF. The DNA of the CDR3 is TGTGCCAGCAGTCGCCCGGGACCCACAGATACGCAGTATTTT.

The rearrangement uses TRBV5-4 and TRBJ1-1; D possibly corresponds to TRBD1 (5 bases). CDR1 and CDR2 from the germline V gene are SGHNT and YYREEE (reference sequence). Trimming took off 1 base at V and 4 bases at J, with 8 bases between the two ends. The CDR3 is 13 residues long. The CDR3 sequence: CASSLRTGTEAFF. CDR3 bases: TGTGCCAGCAGCTTGCGTACAGGCACTGAAGCTTTCTTT.

This sequence joins TRBV7-2 and TRBJ1-1; D is unresolved. The CDR3 consists of 13 residues. Deletions cut 4 bases from V and 1 base from J, with 7 bases between. CDR1 is SGHTA and CDR2 is FQGNSA in the germline V gene. The chain's CDR3 is CASSWYTNTEAFF. CDR3 sequence (DNA): TGTGCCAGCAGCTGGTACACGAACACTGAAGCTTTCTTT.

V gene TRBV14 combines with J gene TRBJ1-5; D unresolved. The CDR3 contains 12 residues. Trimming pared 6 bases from V and 4 bases from J, leaving 7 bases between. Per the germline V gene, CDR1 is SGHDN and CDR2 is FVKESK. This chain's CDR3 is CASSRGNQPQHF. CDR3 bases: TGTGCCAGCAGTCGAGGTAATCAGCCCCAGCATTTT.